This is a list of T cell receptor beta chains from one sample in a study of T cell clones after liver transplantation. Sequencing was performed with immunoSEQ multiplex PCR; in TCRdb, only in-frame clones are kept and a portion is missing. The sample has roughly 50,000 clones, roughly 80% seen once; the top ten hold approximately 8.5%. The sequences come from CD4+ T cells from blood, collected before liver transplant. The source is a human donor who received a liver transplant. CDR3s include the opening cysteine and the closing phenylalanine or tryptophan. The D gene is left open where the match is weak. Size is omitted from some rows. Given values are once, few, many or a class for expanded clones.

D: TRBD1
J: TRBJ2-2
V: TRBV7-7
size: NA
DNA: TGTGCCAGCAGTAAGGGGACAGGGAACACCGGGGAGCTGTTTTTT
CDR3: CASSKGTGNTGELFF

D: NA
J: TRBJ2-3
V: TRBV25-1
size: NA
DNA: TGTGCCAGCAGTGAACAGGGGATTCCCGATACGCAGTATTTT
CDR3: CASSEQGIPDTQYF

D: TRBD2
J: TRBJ2-3
V: TRBV7-2
size: NA
DNA: TGTGCCAGCAGCGGGGGAGGGTGGGATACGCAGTATTTT
CDR3: CASSGGGWDTQYF

D: NA
J: TRBJ2-3
V: TRBV11-2
size: few
DNA: TGTGCCAGCAGCTTACGTCAGAGCACAGATACGCAGTATTTT
CDR3: CASSLRQSTDTQYF

D: NA
J: TRBJ2-7
V: TRBV5-1
size: NA
DNA: TGCGCCAGCAGTCGGGGGCCGGGGAAGGAACACGAGCAGTACTTC
CDR3: CASSRGPGKEHEQYF

D: NA
J: TRBJ2-1
V: TRBV5-4
size: NA
DNA: TGTGCCAGCAGCTTATTAGTGAGGAATGAGCAGTTCTTC
CDR3: CASSLLVRNEQFF

D: TRBD1
J: TRBJ1-1
V: TRBV19
size: NA
DNA: TGTGCCAGCGAACCGGGACAGGGGAACACTGAAGCTTTCTTT
CDR3: CASEPGQGNTEAFF

D: NA
J: TRBJ1-5
V: TRBV9
size: NA
DNA: TGTGCCAGCAGCGCAGTAGGGGAAGAGCCCCAGCATTTT
CDR3: CASSAVGEEPQHF

D: TRBD1
J: TRBJ2-5
V: TRBV5-1
size: NA
DNA: TGCGCCAGCAGCGCGTCGGGACAGACATACCAAGAGACCCAGTACTTC
CDR3: CASSASGQTYQETQYF

D: TRBD1
J: TRBJ1-1
V: TRBV2
size: NA
DNA: TGTGCCAGCAGTGGACGCGGGACAGGGTTTGAAGCTTTCTTT
CDR3: CASSGRGTGFEAFF

D: TRBD2
J: TRBJ2-5
V: TRBV5-4
size: NA
DNA: TGTGCCAGCAGCTTTGTTAGGGCTAGCGGGGGGTTAGAGACCCAGTACTTC
CDR3: CASSFVRASGGLETQYF

D: TRBD2
J: TRBJ2-1
V: TRBV4-2
size: NA
DNA: TGTGCCAGCAGCCAAGTCCAAGCGGGGGCCTTCGGGGAGCAGTTCTTC
CDR3: CASSQVQAGAFGEQFF

D: NA
J: TRBJ1-3
V: TRBV19
size: NA
DNA: TGTGCCAGTGGGCGACACGTCTCTGGAAACACCATATATTTT
CDR3: CASGRHVSGNTIYF

D: TRBD1
J: TRBJ2-2
V: TRBV19
size: NA
DNA: TGTGCCAGTAAAGGACGGACAGGGGGGAGGACCGGGGAGCTGTTTTTT
CDR3: CASKGRTGGRTGELFF

D: NA
J: TRBJ2-2
V: TRBV5-4
size: NA
DNA: TGTGCCAGCAGCCCAGTGACTAACACCGGGGAGCTGTTTTTT
CDR3: CASSPVTNTGELFF

D: NA
J: TRBJ1-4
V: TRBV6-1
size: NA
DNA: TGTGCCAGCAGTGAGCGAGGGACCTGGACTGAAAAACTGTTTTTT
CDR3: CASSERGTWTEKLFF

D: NA
J: TRBJ1-2
V: TRBV5-6
size: NA
DNA: TGTGCCAGCAGCTTGGAGGGTCATGGCTACACCTTC
CDR3: CASSLEGHGYTF

D: TRBD1
J: TRBJ2-7
V: TRBV27
size: NA
DNA: TGTGCCAGCAGTTCCCGGAGTCCCACGCGGGACAGGGTATCCGACGAGCAGTACTTC
CDR3: CASSSRSPTRDRVSDEQYF

D: NA
J: TRBJ2-5
V: TRBV28
size: NA
DNA: TGTGCCAGCAGTCTTTTTCGGGTCGGTCAAGAGACCCAGTACTTC
CDR3: CASSLFRVGQETQYF